This T cell receptor beta chain was sequenced during a study of T cell repertoires in cytomegalovirus infection. About the study: Public TCR beta signatures indicated both CMV infection and matching HLA type.

This CDR3 has 15 residues. V lost 3 bases and J 9 bases, leaving 19 bases between the germline ends. The germline CDR1 and CDR2 sequences are SGHTA and FQGNSA. This clonotype has ten or more counts. MiXCR, run by TCRdb on the reads, gives a single entry per CDR3 protein. The sample has roughly 600,000 distinct CDR3 sequences; 20% to 25% are singletons. The TCR originated in a human donor in good health (CMV status not recorded). Some clones in this sample may be carry-over from other donors' samples. The chain recombines TRBV7-2 with TRBJ2-3; possibly TRBD2 for D (6 bases). Material: CD8+ T cells from PBMCs. The DNA of the CDR3 is TGTGCCAGCAGCTTCGGCGGGGACTCCTTAGGGACGCAGTATTTT. Its translation: CASSFGGDSLGTQYF.